A selection of T cell receptor beta chains follows, all from one sample in a study of cytomegalovirus exposure and HLA in healthy donors. Only in-frame clones appear in the TCRdb table, and some are missing; sequencing was by immunoSEQ multiplex PCR. The sample consists of approximately 110,000 clones, 80% to 85% of them appearing once. Sequenced: PBMCs. The receptor source for this set is a woman in her twenties or thirties in good health and CMV-seronegative. Each CDR3 is given with its conserved first and last residue. A D gene is named only where the DNA matches it firmly. The size field is filled for only some rows; it gives once, few, many or a size class.

>-|TRBV11-1|TRBJ1-6|14|-
TGTGCCAGCAGCTGGAACCCGCAGGATTCACCCCTCCACTTT
CASSWNPQDSPLHF
>TRBD2|TRBV6-5|TRBJ2-1|16|-
TGTGCCAGCAGTTACGGGACTAGCGCCACCTACAATGAGCAGTTCTTC
CASSYGTSATYNEQFF
>TRBD2|TRBV9|TRBJ2-5|15|-
TGTGCCAGCAGCGGAAGACGGGGGGGCCCAGAGACCCAGTACTTC
CASSGRRGGPETQYF
>-|TRBV7-6|TRBJ2-1|16|-
TGTGCCAGCAGCCTCTCGGCGGGAACCAACTACAATGAGCAGTTCTTC
CASSLSAGTNYNEQFF
>TRBD1|TRBV30|TRBJ2-5|12|-
TGTGCCTGGGGGGACAGGGCGTTCTCCCAGTACTTC
CAWGDRAFSQYF
>-|TRBV27|TRBJ2-7|14|-
TGTGCCAGCAGTTTCAGCCAGGGCCCCTACGAGCAGTACTTC
CASSFSQGPYEQYF
>TRBD1|TRBV13|TRBJ2-1|15|-
TGTGCCAGCAGCGCTCGGACAGGGGGTGAAAATGAGCAGTTCTTC
CASSARTGGENEQFF
>-|TRBV30|TRBJ1-2|12|-
TGTGCCTGGAGTTTGGGGGCGCAGGGCTACACCTTC
CAWSLGAQGYTF
>TRBD2|TRBV5-4|TRBJ2-3|13|-
TGTGCCAGCAGCTTGGAGACTAGCCGGCCGCAGTATTTT
CASSLETSRPQYF
>TRBD2|TRBV4-1|TRBJ2-1|15|-
TGCGCCAGCAGCCGAGGGACTAGCGGATACAATGAGCAGTTCTTC
CASSRGTSGYNEQFF
>TRBD2|TRBV30|TRBJ2-5|15|-
TGTGCCTGGAGTGCCCTAGCGGGGGGGCAGGAGACCCAGTACTTC
CAWSALAGGQETQYF
>-|TRBV7-8|TRBJ1-1|12|-
TGTGCCAGCAGCTTGACAGCAGCTGAAGCTTTCTTT
CASSLTAAEAFF
>TRBD1|TRBV4-1|TRBJ1-2|15|-
TGCGCCAGCAGCCAAGCTCGGGACAGGAGGTATGGCTACACCTTC
CASSQARDRRYGYTF
>-|TRBV30|TRBJ2-5|13|-
TGTGCCTGGAGCCAGGGAATTCCGGAGACCCAGTACTTC
CAWSQGIPETQYF
>-|TRBV5-6|TRBJ2-2|14|-
TGTGCCAGCAGCTCCCACAGGAACACCGGGGAGCTGTTTTTT
CASSSHRNTGELFF
>-|TRBV12-5|TRBJ2-2|14|-
TGTGCTAGTGGTTCCCTCCCCGGGGACGGGGAGCTGTTTTTT
CASGSLPGDGELFF
>-|TRBV5-6|TRBJ1-1|14|-
TGTGCCAGCAGCTTGGGGACAGTGAACACTGAAGCTTTCTTT
CASSLGTVNTEAFF
>TRBD2|TRBV18|TRBJ2-1|17|-
TGTGCCAGCTCACGCTACGCTACTAGCGGGGGGTACAATGAGCAGTTCTTC
CASSRYATSGGYNEQFF
>TRBD2|TRBV2|TRBJ2-3|17|-
TGTGCCAGCAAACCTAATCTACTAGCGGGAGCCAACGATACGCAGTATTTT
CASKPNLLAGANDTQYF
>TRBD1|TRBV5-4|TRBJ1-2|15|-
TGTGCCAGCAGCTTGTCGGACAGGGGATCCTATGGCTACACCTTC
CASSLSDRGSYGYTF
>-|TRBV19|TRBJ2-1|14|once
TGTGCCAGTAGTAAAGGGGGAGCGAGCAATGAGCAGTTCTTC
CASSKGGASNEQFF
>TRBD1|TRBV16|TRBJ2-5|15|-
TGTGCCAGCAGCCAATTGACAGGGGGTCGGGAGACCCAGTACTTC
CASSQLTGGRETQYF